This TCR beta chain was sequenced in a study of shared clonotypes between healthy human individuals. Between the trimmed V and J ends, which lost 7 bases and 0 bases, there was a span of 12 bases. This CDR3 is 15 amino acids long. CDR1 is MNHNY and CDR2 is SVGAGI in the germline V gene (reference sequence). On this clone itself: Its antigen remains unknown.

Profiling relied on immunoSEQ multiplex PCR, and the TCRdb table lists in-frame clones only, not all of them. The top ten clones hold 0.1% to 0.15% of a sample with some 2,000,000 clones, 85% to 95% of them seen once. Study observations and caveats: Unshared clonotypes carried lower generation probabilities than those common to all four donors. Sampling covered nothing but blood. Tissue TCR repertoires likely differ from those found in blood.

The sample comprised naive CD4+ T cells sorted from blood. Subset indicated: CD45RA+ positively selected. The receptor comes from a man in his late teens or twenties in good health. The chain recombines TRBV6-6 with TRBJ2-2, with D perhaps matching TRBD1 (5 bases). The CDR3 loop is CASTGDSANTGELFF. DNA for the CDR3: TGTGCCAGCACCGGAGACAGCGCGAACACCGGGGAGCTGTTTTTT.